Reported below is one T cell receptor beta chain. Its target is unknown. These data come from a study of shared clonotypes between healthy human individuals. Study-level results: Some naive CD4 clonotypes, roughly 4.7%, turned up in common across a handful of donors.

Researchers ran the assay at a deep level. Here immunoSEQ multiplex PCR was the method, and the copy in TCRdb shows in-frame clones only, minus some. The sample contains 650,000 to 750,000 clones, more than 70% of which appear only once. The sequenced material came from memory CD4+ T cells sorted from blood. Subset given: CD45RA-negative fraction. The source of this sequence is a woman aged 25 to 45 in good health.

This CDR3 is CASSLAGGHHNEQFF. The DNA of the CDR3 is TGTGCCAGCAGCTTAGCGGGGGGCCACCACAATGAGCAGTTCTTC. The gene calls are TRBV11-2 and TRBJ2-1; a weak D match, TRBD2 (7 bases). With 1 base removed from V and 5 bases from J, the gap between germline ends came to 12 bases. Germline lookup yields CDR1 SGHAT and CDR2 FQNNGV. The CDR3 is 15 amino acids.